Following are 29 T cell receptor beta chains from one sample sequenced in a study of breast tumors, draining lymph nodes, adjacent tissues. TCRdb processed the multiplex PCR reads anew with MiXCR; each CDR3 protein has one entry. The sample holds about 270,000 distinct CDR3 sequences, 30% seen once. The lymph nodes were axillary draining lymph nodes from breast cancer patients. The specimen sequenced was axillary lymph node tissue. The receptors were sampled from a female donor with breast cancer. Some clones in this sample may be carry-over from other donors' samples.

The gene calls are TRBV11-2 and TRBJ1-4; 8 bases agree with TRBD1. The CDR3 is 16 amino acids. Trimming cost V 1 base and J 4 bases; bases outside gene matches: 5. Germline CDR1 is SGHAT and CDR2 is FQNNGV. Here the CDR3 DNA reads TGTGCCAGCAGCTTAGCCTTGGACAGGGTTAATGAAAAACTGTTTTTT. Its protein product is CASSLALDRVNEKLFF.

This clonotype has ten or more counts. The chain joins TRBV7-2 to TRBJ1-6; 7 bases line up with TRBD1. V was pared by 1 base and J by 7 bases, with 7 bases of the junction left unmatched. The germline CDR1 and CDR2 sequences are SGHTA and FQGNSA. The CDR3 covers 16 residues. The CDR3 bases are TGTGCCAGCAGCTTAGGGTCCGGGACAGCGAATTCACCCCTCCACTTT. Translated: CASSLGSGTANSPLHF. The full variable domain, with the rest looked up from reference TRBV7-2 and TRBJ1-6, is GAGVSQSPSNKVTEKGKDVELRCDPISGHTALYWYRQSLGQGLEFLIYFQGNSAPDKSGLPSDRFSAERTGGSVSTLTIQRTQQEDSAVYLCASSLGSGTANSPLHFGNGTRLTVT.

As regards this clonotype: Just one base apart from a much larger clone, this may be a read error. No conserved phenylalanine or tryptophan ends this CDR3, so it is likely a read error. This chain joins TRBV19 and TRBJ2-5; D is undetermined. Germline values: CDR1 LNHDA, CDR2 SQIVND (reference sequence). V lost 5 bases and J 0 bases, leaving 16 bases between the germline ends. The CDR3 has 16 residues. The CDR3 nucleotides read TGTGCCAGTAGTCTCTCTCCATCCAGGAACCAAGAGACCCAGTACTCC. Translated: CASSLSPSRNQETQYS.

The chain combines TRBV7-2 with TRBJ2-6; D gene uncertain. Germline V gives CDR1 SGHTA, CDR2 FQGNSA. This CDR3 spans 17 amino acids. Trimming pared 3 bases from V and 0 bases from J, leaving 12 bases between. The CDR3 sequence: CASSLQSSASGANVLTF. In DNA form, the CDR3 reads TGTGCCAGCAGCTTGCAGAGTTCGGCCTCTGGGGCCAACGTCCTGACTTTC.

This clonotype was picked up many times. CDR3 in amino acids: CASSALVMGSSYNEQFF. In nucleotides, the CDR3 is TGCGCCAGCAGCGCACTGGTTATGGGAAGCTCCTACAATGAGCAGTTCTTC. V is TRBV4-3 and J is TRBJ2-1; no firm D call. Trimming removed 5 bases from V and 0 bases from J, with 17 bases in between. The germline gives CDR1 LGHNA, CDR2 YSLEER. The CDR3 runs to 17 residues.

This clonotype was detected ten times or more. The chain carries TRBV2 and TRBJ2-5, with a tentative D call TRBD2 (6 bases). The CDR3 loop spans 14 amino acids. In germline, CDR1 is SNHLY, CDR2 FYNNEI. The ends were cut back, 10 bases at V and 4 bases at J, with 19 bases in the middle. Here the CDR3 reads CATSPGRRVETQYF. The CDR3 DNA follows: TGTGCCACCAGCCCGGGGAGGAGAGTAGAGACCCAGTACTTC.

This clonotype has ten or more counts. V and J are TRBV29-1 and TRBJ2-1; D is uncertain. V gave up 3 bases and J gave up 10 bases, with 10 bases separating them. Germline assignment: CDR1 SQVTM and CDR2 ANQGSEA. The CDR3 is made up of 11 amino acids. The CDR3 DNA is TGCAGCGTTGATCTTATACGGGAGCAGTTCTTC. Translated: CSVDLIREQFF.

This clonotype occurred many times. The gene calls are TRBV20-1 and TRBJ2-5; D is unresolved. Per germline, CDR1 DFQATT and CDR2 SNEGSKA (reference sequence). This CDR3 is 12 amino acids long. The V gene lost 2 bases and the J gene lost 4 bases, with 8 bases spanning the gap. CDR3 in amino acids: CSARSVRETQYF. Written as DNA, the CDR3 is TGCAGTGCTAGAAGCGTACGAGAGACCCAGTACTTC.

This clonotype was seen only once. The chain uses TRBV4-1 and TRBJ2-3, with D tentatively TRBD1 or TRBD2 (5 bases each). The CDR3 is made up of 15 amino acids. Germline V CDR1 and CDR2: MGHRA, YSYEKL. V lost 0 bases and J lost 6, with 13 bases in between. DNA of the CDR3: TGCGCCAGCAGCCAAGATTCCCCCGGGACGGATACGCAGTATTTT. Encoded protein: CASSQDSPGTDTQYF.

J is TRBJ2-4 and V is TRBV6-2 or TRBV6-3, with no clear D. The CDR3 extends over 13 amino acids. Germline loops: CDR1 MNHEY, CDR2 SVGEGT. V lost 8 bases and J lost 0, with 8 bases in between. The CDR3 loop is CASRLQAKNIQYF. The DNA of the CDR3 is TGTGCCAGCCGTCTCCAAGCCAAAAACATTCAGTACTTC.

This rearrangement joins TRBV27 to TRBJ1-3, with TRBD1 matching over 9 bases. V lost 5 bases, J lost 7 bases, and 3 bases stayed unmatched. There are 13 residues in the CDR3. CDR1 MNHEY and CDR2 SMNVEV come from the germline V gene (reference sequence). The CDR3 nucleotides read TGTGCCAGCAGTATGACAGGGGGGAACACCATATATTTT. This sequence encodes CASSMTGGNTIYF.

In its sample, this clonotype was seen a few times. The chain uses TRBV7-6 and TRBJ1-1; D call uncertain. Trimming removed 2 bases from V and 4 bases from J, with 11 bases in between. The germline CDR1 and CDR2 sequences are SGHVS and FNYEAQ. The CDR3 extends over 14 amino acids. CDR3 loop: CASSLHAEATEAFF. The CDR3 DNA follows: TGTGCCAGCAGCTTACATGCCGAGGCCACTGAAGCTTTCTTT.

Comment on this clonotype: A clone one base away is much larger, so this may be a read error. This chain uses TRBV12-3 or TRBV12-4 with TRBJ2-3; tentatively, D is TRBD1 (6 bases). The DNA matches TRBJ1-5 better at its end, which makes the J call doubtful. The CDR3 runs to 15 residues. DNA for the CDR3: TGTGCCAGCAGGCAGGGGAAAATTCGGGCAGATACGCAGCATTTT. Translation gives CASRQGKIRADTQHF.

In the case of this clonotype: This may stem from a read error, because a much larger clone lies one nucleotide away. V gene TRBV13 combines with J gene TRBJ2-7, with unresolved D. There are 15 residues in the CDR3. The germline V gene encodes CDR1 PRHDT and CDR2 FYEKMQ (reference sequence). V was cut by 3 bases and J by 0 bases, with 12 bases left in between. CDR3 protein: CASSLRLDPSYEQYF. The CDR3 nucleotides read TGTGCCAGCAGCTTGCGCCTTGACCCCTCCTACGAGCAGTACTTC.

The chain couples TRBV20-1 to TRBJ2-1; 7 nucleotides align to TRBD2. Germline CDR1 reads DFQATT; CDR2 reads SNEGSKA (reference sequence). V shed 3 bases, J shed 6 bases, and the junction held 11 bases outside the gene matches. This CDR3 has 15 amino acids. The CDR3 DNA reads as TGCAGTGCTAGTGGCGGGAGAGCTTTTGGCAATGAGCAGTTCTTC. Translated: CSASGGRAFGNEQFF.

V usage is TRBV24-1 and J usage is TRBJ1-2; tentatively, D is TRBD1 (5 bases). Germline V gene lookup returns CDR1 KGHDR and CDR2 SFDVKD. This CDR3 contains 12 residues. Between the trimmed V and J ends, which lost 4 bases and 6 bases, there was a span of 8 bases. The CDR3 nucleotides read TGTGCCACCAGTGACGGGACGGATGGCTACACCTTC. Protein sequence: CATSDGTDGYTF.

This sequence joins TRBV10-3 and TRBJ2-1; D is unclear. Trimming shortened V by 3 bases and J by 3 bases, and 6 bases separated the two germline ends. The CDR3 is made up of 13 amino acids. Germline V gene lookup returns CDR1 ENHRY and CDR2 SYGVKD. DNA for the CDR3: TGTGCCATCAGTGATGGGATCTACAATGAGCAGTTCTTC. Its protein is CAISDGIYNEQFF.

This clonotype was counted at least ten times. The J gene is TRBJ2-1, the V gene TRBV20-1, with a weak D call TRBD1 (5 bases). The length of the CDR3 is 12 residues. Germline CDR1 is DFQATT and CDR2 is SNEGSKA (reference sequence). Between the trimmed V and J ends, which lost 3 bases and 5 bases, there was a span of 8 bases. CDR3 protein: CSARTDNNEQFF. The CDR3 DNA sequence: TGCAGTGCTAGGACAGACAACAATGAGCAGTTCTTC.

This clonotype was seen many times. This chain connects TRBV30 to TRBJ1-4; 9 bases match TRBD1. CDR3 length equals 14 residues. The J segment lost 9 bases and the V segment lost 4 bases, leaving 9 bases of the junction unmatched. The germline V gene has CDR1 GTSNPN and CDR2 SVGIG (reference sequence). CDR3 coding DNA: TGTGCCTGGAACCAGGGACAGGGAGCTAAAAAACTGTTTTTT. As protein: CAWNQGQGAKKLFF.

This clonotype was found many times. This rearrangement joins TRBV4-3 to TRBJ2-2; D ambiguous. The V gene's germline CDR1 is LGHNA and CDR2 YSLEER. The CDR3 sequence is 13 residues long. V gave up 5 bases and J gave up 6 bases, with 10 bases separating them. For the CDR3, the DNA is TGCGCCAGCAGCGAAAAGATCCCCGGGGAGCTGTTTTTT. As protein: CASSEKIPGELFF.

Many counts were recorded for this clonotype. This rearrangement joins TRBV7-3 to TRBJ2-2, with D unresolved. Germline V gene lookup returns CDR1 SGHTA and CDR2 FQGTGA. The CDR3 runs 13 residues. Trimming stripped 2 bases from V and 7 bases from J, with 8 bases between. The CDR3 reads CASSLDGDGELFF. The DNA of the CDR3 is TGTGCCAGCAGCTTAGACGGAGACGGGGAGCTGTTTTTT.

This clonotype was counted at least ten times. The V gene is TRBV5-4, the J gene TRBJ2-1; 9 nucleotides match TRBD2. CDR3 length: 17 residues. The junction had 8 bases not matched to a gene; V was cut back by 0 bases and J by 4 bases. The V gene's germline CDR1 is SGHNT and CDR2 YYREEE (reference sequence). Here the CDR3 reads CASSLGSVAGAYNEQFF. For the CDR3, the DNA is TGTGCCAGCAGCTTGGGGAGTGTAGCGGGAGCGTACAATGAGCAGTTCTTC.

This clonotype was observed at least ten times. This sequence joins TRBV19 and TRBJ2-1; D is unresolved. The CDR3 is 12 residues long. Per the germline V gene, CDR1 is LNHDA and CDR2 is SQIVND (reference sequence). Trimming pared 11 bases from V and 4 bases from J, leaving 12 bases between. The CDR3 sequence: CASRGEYNEQFF. CDR3 DNA: TGTGCCTCGCGTGGGGAATACAATGAGCAGTTCTTC.

At least ten counts were recorded for this clonotype. The CDR3 loop reads CASSPGRGAGAGELFF. CDR3 sequence (DNA): TGTGCCAGCAGCCCTGGCAGGGGAGCGGGAGCCGGGGAGCTGTTTTTT. J is TRBJ2-2 and V is TRBV12-3 or TRBV12-4, with 8 bases that match TRBD2. The length of the CDR3 is 16 residues. Losses at the gene ends were 6 bases for V and 6 bases for J; bases not matched to a gene: 12.

In its sample, this clonotype was seen many times. This chain joins TRBV6-1 and TRBJ2-2; D gene unclear. Trimming took off 4 bases at V and 5 bases at J, with 14 bases between the two ends. CDR1 and CDR2 (germline): MNHNS, SASEGT. The length of the CDR3 is 15 residues. Here the CDR3 DNA reads TGTGCCAGCAGTGTTCAGGACGTTGGGACCGGGGAGCTGTTTTTT. It is translated as CASSVQDVGTGELFF.

A few counts support this clonotype. V is TRBV29-1 and J is TRBJ1-1; 8 bases line up with TRBD1. The CDR3 contains 12 residues. The germline V gene has CDR1 SQVTM and CDR2 ANQGSEA. CDR3 amino acids: CRTDRGITEAFF. The CDR3 coding sequence is TGCAGGACCGACAGGGGTATAACTGAAGCTTTCTTT.

With regard to this clonotype: Lacking the conserved final phenylalanine or tryptophan, this CDR3 likely reflects a read error. This chain connects TRBV11-2 to TRBJ1-6; 9 positions agree with TRBD1. This CDR3 has 17 residues. The trim removed 5 bases at V and 3 bases at J, leaving 8 bases unmatched. The germline V gene encodes CDR1 SGHAT and CDR2 FQNNGV. DNA of the CDR3: TGTGCCAGCAGCCCGGGGACAGGGACGGTCTATAATTCACCCCTCCACCTT. Translating gives CASSPGTGTVYNSPLHL.

In its sample, this clonotype was seen a few times. The chain employs TRBV28 and TRBJ1-2; D gene ambiguous. CDR3 length equals 13 residues. V was trimmed by 5 bases and J by 4 bases, leaving 11 bases between them. In germline, CDR1 is MDHEN, CDR2 SYDVKM. In DNA form, the CDR3 reads TGTGCCAGCAGTCCCCTCAACGGCTATGGCTACACCTTC. This sequence encodes CASSPLNGYGYTF.

This clonotype was counted ten times or more. This chain uses TRBV6-6 with TRBJ2-2; D is ambiguous. This CDR3 has 13 amino acids. V lost 10 bases, J lost 0 bases, and 9 bases lay in between. Germline V gives CDR1 MNHNY, CDR2 SVGAGI (reference sequence). The CDR3 DNA sequence: TGTGCCACCCTAGAAGCGAACACCGGGGAGCTGTTTTTT. It specifies CATLEANTGELFF.